This T cell receptor (beta chain) was profiled in a study of identical twins. TCRdb used MiXCR to reprocess the 5' RACE reads, holding one entry per CDR3 protein. This sample has roughly 540,000 distinct CDR3 sequences; less than 25% occur once, and the top ten carry roughly 0.9%. The trim removed 3 bases at V and 6 bases at J, leaving 11 bases unmatched. The CDR3 is made up of 16 amino acids. In germline, CDR1 is ENHRY, CDR2 SYGVKD. This clonotype was observed a few times. These data were likewise used in another study, on T cells expressing NK-cell markers. Turning to that study: It was still unclear whether expanded NKG2C+ T cell clones were HCMV specific.

The V gene is TRBV10-3, the J gene TRBJ1-1; TRBD1 agrees at 9 bases. This TCR came from a woman under 30 in good health. Material: CD4+ T cells sorted from blood. The CDR3 loop is CAISDFPGQGLAEAFF. For the CDR3, the DNA is TGTGCCATCAGTGATTTTCCGGGACAGGGTCTCGCTGAAGCTTTCTTT.